This T cell receptor beta chain was sequenced for a study of cytomegalovirus exposure and HLA in healthy donors. Study-level findings and limits: Productive status was seen about 87% or about 30% of the time for most TCR beta V segments in an earlier analysis.

PCR used 60 Vbeta primers and 13 Jbeta primers. Sequencing used immunoSEQ multiplex PCR; TCRdb keeps in-frame clones, though not all of them. This sample carries just under 90,000 clones, with more than 5.5% going to the ten biggest clones. V shed 2 bases and J 3 bases; nucleotides not matched to a gene: 8. The germline CDR1 and CDR2 sequences are MNHNS and SASEGT. The CDR3 runs 16 residues. Points on this clone: No antigen is known for it.

The rearrangement uses TRBV6-1 and TRBJ1-1; TRBD1 matches at 8 bases. The clonotype comes from a girl between 5 and 17 years old in good health and CMV-seropositive. Sequencing used PBMCs. The CDR3: CASSEYGQGRYTEAFF. CDR3 coding DNA: TGTGCCAGCAGTGAATATGGACAGGGTCGGTACACTGAAGCTTTCTTT.